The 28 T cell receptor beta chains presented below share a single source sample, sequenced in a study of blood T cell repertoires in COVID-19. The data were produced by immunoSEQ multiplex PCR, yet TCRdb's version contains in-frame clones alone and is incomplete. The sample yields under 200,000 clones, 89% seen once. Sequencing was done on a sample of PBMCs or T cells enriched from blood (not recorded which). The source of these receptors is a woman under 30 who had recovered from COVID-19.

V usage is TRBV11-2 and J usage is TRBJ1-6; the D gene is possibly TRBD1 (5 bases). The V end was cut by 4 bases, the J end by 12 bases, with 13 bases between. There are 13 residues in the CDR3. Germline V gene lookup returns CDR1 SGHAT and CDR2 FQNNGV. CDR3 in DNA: TGTGCCAGCAGCTCACATGGGGGGATACCCCTCCACTTT. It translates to CASSSHGGIPLHF. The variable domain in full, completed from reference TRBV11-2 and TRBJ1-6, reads EAGVAQSPRYKIIEKRQSVAFWCNPISGHATLYWYQQILGQGPKLLIQFQNNGVVDDSQLPKDRFSAERLKGVDSTLKIQPAKLEDSAVYLCASSSHGGIPLHFGNGTRLTVT.

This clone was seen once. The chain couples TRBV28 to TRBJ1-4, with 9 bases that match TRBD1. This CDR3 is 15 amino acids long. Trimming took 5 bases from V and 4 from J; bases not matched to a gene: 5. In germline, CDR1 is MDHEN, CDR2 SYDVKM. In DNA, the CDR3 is TGTGCCAGCAGTGGGCAGGGACAGGGTAATGAAAAACTGTTTTTT. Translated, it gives CASSGQGQGNEKLFF. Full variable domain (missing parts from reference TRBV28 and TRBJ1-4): DVKVTQSSRYLVKRTGEKVFLECVQDMDHENMFWYRQDPGLGLRLIYFSYDVKMKEKGDIPEGYSVSREKKERFSLILESASTNQTSMYLCASSGQGQGNEKLFFGSGTQLSVL.

The CDR3 here is CASSDSEVGELFF. The CDR3 bases are TGTGCCAGCAGTGACTCTGAGGTCGGGGAGCTGTTTTTT. The genes are TRBV6-4 and TRBJ2-2; D gene uncertain. The CDR3 extends over 13 amino acids. V dropped 0 bases and J dropped 7 bases, with 6 bases sitting between them. Germline V lookup: CDR1 MRHNA, CDR2 SNTAGT.

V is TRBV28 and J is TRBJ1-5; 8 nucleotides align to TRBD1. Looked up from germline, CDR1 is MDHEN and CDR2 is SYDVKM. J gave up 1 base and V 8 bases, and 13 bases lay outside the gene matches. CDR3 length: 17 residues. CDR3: CASLLSRGRGSNQPQHF. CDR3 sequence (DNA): TGTGCCAGCTTACTGTCCAGGGGGCGCGGGAGCAATCAGCCCCAGCATTTT.

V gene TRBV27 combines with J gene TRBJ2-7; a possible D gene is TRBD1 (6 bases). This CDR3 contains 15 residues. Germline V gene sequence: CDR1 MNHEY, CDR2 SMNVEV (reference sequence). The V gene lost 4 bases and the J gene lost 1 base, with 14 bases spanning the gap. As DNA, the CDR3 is TGTGCCAGCAGTTCCGTCGACAGGAGATCCTACGAGCAGTACTTC. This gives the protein CASSSVDRRSYEQYF.

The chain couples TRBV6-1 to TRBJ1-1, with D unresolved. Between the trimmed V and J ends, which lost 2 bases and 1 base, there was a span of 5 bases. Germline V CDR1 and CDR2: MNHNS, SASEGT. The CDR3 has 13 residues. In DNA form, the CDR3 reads TGTGCCAGCAGTGAAATACAGAACACTGAAGCTTTCTTT. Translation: CASSEIQNTEAFF.

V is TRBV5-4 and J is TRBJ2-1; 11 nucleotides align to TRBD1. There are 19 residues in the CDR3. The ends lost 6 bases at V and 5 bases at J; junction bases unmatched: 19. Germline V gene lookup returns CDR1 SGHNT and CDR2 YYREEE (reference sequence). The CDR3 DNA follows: TGTGCCAGCACCCTGGGCGGGACAGGGGGAATTTGGTCAAACAATGAGCAGTTCTTC. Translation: CASTLGGTGGIWSNNEQFF.

As DNA, the CDR3 is TGTGCCACCAGTGATACACCGGGACAGGGGGCCAGGACCGGGGAGCTGTTTTTT. Amino acid sequence: CATSDTPGQGARTGELFF. V usage is TRBV24-1 and J usage is TRBJ2-2; the match to TRBD1 covers 12 bases. Germline V gives CDR1 KGHDR, CDR2 SFDVKD. The CDR3 extends over 18 amino acids. Germline trimming cut 3 bases from V and 5 bases from J; bases unmatched to any gene: 9.

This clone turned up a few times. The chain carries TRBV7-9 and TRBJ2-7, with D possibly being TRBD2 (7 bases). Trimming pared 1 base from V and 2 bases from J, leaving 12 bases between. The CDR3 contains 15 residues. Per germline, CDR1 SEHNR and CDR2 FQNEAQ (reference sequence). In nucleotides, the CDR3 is TGTGCCAGCAGCTTAGAGGGGGGGACCACCTACGAGCAGTACTTC. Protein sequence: CASSLEGGTTYEQYF.

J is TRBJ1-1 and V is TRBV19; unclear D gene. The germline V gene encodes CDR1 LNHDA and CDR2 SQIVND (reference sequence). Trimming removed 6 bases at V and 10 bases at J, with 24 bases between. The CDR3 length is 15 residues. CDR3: CASRRTADLRVAAFF. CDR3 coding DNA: TGTGCCAGTAGAAGAACGGCCGACCTGAGGGTGGCAGCTTTCTTT.

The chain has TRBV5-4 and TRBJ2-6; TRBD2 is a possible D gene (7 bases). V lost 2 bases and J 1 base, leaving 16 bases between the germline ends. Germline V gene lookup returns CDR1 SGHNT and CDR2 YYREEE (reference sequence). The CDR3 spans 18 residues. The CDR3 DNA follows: TGTGCCAGCAGCTTAGGGGGGGATGTACGGTCTGGGGCCAACGTCCTGACTTTC. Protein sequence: CASSLGGDVRSGANVLTF.

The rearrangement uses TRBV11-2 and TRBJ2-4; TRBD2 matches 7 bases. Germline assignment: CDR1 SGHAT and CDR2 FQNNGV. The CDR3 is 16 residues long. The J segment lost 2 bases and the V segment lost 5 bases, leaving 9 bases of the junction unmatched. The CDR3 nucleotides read TGTGCCAGCAGCACAGGACTAGGCTTATCCAAAAACATTCAGTACTTC. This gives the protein CASSTGLGLSKNIQYF.

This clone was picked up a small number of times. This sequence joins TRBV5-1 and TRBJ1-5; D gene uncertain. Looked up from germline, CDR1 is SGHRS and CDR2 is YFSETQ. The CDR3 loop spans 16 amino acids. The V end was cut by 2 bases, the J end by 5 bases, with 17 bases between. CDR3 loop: CASSLNPGRNYQPQHF. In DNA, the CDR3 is TGCGCCAGCAGCTTAAACCCAGGCAGAAACTATCAGCCCCAGCATTTT.

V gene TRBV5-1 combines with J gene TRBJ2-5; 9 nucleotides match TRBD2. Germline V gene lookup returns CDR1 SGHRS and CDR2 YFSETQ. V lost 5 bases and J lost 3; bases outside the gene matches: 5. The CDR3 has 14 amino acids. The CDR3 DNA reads TGCGCCAGCAGAAGGCGGGGGGGCGAAGAGACCCAGTACTTC. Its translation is CASRRRGGEETQYF.

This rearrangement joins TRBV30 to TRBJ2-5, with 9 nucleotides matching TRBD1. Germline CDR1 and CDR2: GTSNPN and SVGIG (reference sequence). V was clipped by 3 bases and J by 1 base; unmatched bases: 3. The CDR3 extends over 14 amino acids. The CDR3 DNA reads TGTGCCTGGAGGCTACAGGGGGCCCAAGAGACCCAGTACTTC. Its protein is CAWRLQGAQETQYF.

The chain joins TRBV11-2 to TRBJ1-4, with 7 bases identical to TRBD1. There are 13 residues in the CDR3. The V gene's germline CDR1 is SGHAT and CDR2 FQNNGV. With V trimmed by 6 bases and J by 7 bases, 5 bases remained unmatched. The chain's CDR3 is CASRTGQSEKLFF. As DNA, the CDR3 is TGTGCCAGCAGGACGGGACAGAGTGAAAAACTGTTTTTT.

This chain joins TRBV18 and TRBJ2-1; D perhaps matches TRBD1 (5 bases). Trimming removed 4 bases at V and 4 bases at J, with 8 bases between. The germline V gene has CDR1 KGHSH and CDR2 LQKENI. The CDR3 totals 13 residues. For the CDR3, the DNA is TGTGCCAGCTCACAGGGGCCGTACAATGAGCAGTTCTTC. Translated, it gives CASSQGPYNEQFF.

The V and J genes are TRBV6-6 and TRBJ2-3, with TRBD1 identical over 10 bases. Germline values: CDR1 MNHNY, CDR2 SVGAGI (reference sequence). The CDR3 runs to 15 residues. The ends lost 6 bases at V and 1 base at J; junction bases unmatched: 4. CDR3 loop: CASSPGTGGTDTQYF. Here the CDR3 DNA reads TGTGCCAGCAGCCCCGGGACAGGGGGCACAGATACGCAGTATTTT.

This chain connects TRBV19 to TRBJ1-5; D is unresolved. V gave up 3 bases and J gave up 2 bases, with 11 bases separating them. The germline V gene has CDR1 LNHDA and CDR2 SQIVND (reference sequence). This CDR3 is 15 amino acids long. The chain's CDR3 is CASSIRDLGNQPQHF. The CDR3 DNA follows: TGTGCCAGTAGTATCCGGGATTTAGGCAATCAGCCCCAGCATTTT.

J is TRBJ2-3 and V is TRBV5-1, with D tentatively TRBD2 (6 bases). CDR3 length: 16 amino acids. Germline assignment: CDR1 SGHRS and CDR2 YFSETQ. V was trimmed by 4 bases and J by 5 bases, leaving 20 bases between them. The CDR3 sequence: CASSREALTDRDTQYF. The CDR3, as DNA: TGCGCCAGCAGCAGGGAGGCTCTAACGGATAGAGATACGCAGTATTTT.

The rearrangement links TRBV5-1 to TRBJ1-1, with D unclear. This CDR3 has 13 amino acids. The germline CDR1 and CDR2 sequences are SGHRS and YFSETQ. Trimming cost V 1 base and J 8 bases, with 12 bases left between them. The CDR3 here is CASSLRVAGEAFF. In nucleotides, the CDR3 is TGCGCCAGCAGCTTGAGAGTGGCAGGCGAAGCTTTCTTT.

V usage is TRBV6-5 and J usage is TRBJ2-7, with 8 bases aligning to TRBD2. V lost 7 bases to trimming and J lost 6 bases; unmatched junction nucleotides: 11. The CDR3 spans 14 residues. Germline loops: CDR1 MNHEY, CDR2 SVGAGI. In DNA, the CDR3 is TGTGCCAGCAAAGTCAGCGGGGGTTTTCTCGAGCAGTACTTC. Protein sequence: CASKVSGGFLEQYF.

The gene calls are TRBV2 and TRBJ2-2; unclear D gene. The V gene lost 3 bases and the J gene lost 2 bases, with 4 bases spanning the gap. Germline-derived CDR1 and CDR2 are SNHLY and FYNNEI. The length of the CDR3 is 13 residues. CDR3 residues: CASSETNTGELFF. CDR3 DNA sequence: TGTGCCAGCAGTGAGACTAACACCGGGGAGCTGTTTTTT. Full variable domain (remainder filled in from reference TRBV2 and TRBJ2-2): EPEVTQTPSHQVTQMGQEVILRCVPISNHLYFYWYRQILGQKVEFLVSFYNNEISEKSEIFDDQFSVERPDGSNFTLKIRSTKLEDSAMYFCASSETNTGELFFGEGSRLTVL.

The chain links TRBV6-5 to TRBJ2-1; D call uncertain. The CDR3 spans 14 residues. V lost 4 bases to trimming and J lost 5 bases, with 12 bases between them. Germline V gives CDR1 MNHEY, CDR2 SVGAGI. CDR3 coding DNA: TGTGCCAGCAGTTCCTCCCGAACACACAATGAGCAGTTCTTC. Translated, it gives CASSSSRTHNEQFF.

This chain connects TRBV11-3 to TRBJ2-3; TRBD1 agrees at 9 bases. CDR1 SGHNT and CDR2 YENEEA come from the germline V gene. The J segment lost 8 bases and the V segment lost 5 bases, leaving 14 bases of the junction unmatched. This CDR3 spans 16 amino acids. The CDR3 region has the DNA TGTGCCAGCAGCCTTACAGGGGGCGCTGGGTTAGGTACGCAGTATTTT. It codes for CASSLTGGAGLGTQYF. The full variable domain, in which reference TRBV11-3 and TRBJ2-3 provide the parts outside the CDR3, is EAGVVQSPRYKIIEKKQPVAFWCNPISGHNTLYWYLQNLGQGPELLIRYENEEAVDDSQLPKDRFSAERLKGVDSTLKIQPAELGDSAVYLCASSLTGGAGLGTQYFGPGTRLTVL.

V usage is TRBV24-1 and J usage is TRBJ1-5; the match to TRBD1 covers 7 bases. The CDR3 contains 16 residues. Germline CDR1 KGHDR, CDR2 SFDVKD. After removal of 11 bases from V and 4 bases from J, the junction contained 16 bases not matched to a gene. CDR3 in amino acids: CASIPPGTDRNQPQHF. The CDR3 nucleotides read TGTGCCAGCATACCCCCGGGGACAGACAGAAATCAGCCCCAGCATTTT.

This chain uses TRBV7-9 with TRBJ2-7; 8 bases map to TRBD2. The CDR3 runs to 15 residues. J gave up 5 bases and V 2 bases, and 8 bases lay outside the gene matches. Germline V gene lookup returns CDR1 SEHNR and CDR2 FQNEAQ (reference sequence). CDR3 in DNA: TGTGCCAGCAGCTTATTGAGCGGGGGCCCAGACGAGCAGTACTTC. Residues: CASSLLSGGPDEQYF.

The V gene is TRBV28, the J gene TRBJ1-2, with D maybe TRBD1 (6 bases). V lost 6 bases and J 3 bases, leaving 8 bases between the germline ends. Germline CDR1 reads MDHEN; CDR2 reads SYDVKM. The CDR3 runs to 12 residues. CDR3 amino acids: CASRSGDYGYTF. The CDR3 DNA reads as TGTGCCAGCAGATCAGGGGACTATGGCTACACCTTC.